These 30 T cell receptor beta chains share one sample of origin, sequenced in a study of T cells in tumors and immune-related adverse events. Measured with immunoSEQ multiplex PCR; TCRdb has only the in-frame clones, and not every one. The sample lists roughly 23,000 clones, about 93% seen once, with over 1.3% in the top ten. The input for sequencing was lymph node tissue, taken from a patient treated with anti-PD-1 therapy. The origin of the receptors is a female donor with metastatic renal cell carcinoma.

V is TRBV6-5 and J is TRBJ1-2; D call uncertain. Trimming left V 0 bases short and J 8 bases short, with 13 bases between. Germline V gene data show CDR1 as MNHEY and CDR2 as SVGAGI. This CDR3 has 14 amino acids. In nucleotides, the CDR3 is TGTGCCAGCAGTTACTCCCGGGCCTGGGAAGGCTACACCTTC. Its protein is CASSYSRAWEGYTF.

The chain uses TRBV21-1 and TRBJ2-2. TRBV21-1 is marked as a pseudogene. This CDR3 region has 13 residues. CDR3 in amino acids: CASRVPNTGELFF. CDR3 DNA sequence: TGTGCCAGCAGAGTGCCGAACACCGGGGAGCTGTTTTTT.

This clone was seen a few times. The V and J genes are TRBV5-4 and TRBJ2-5; 13 bases are a match to TRBD2. The germline gives CDR1 SGHNT, CDR2 YYREEE (reference sequence). The CDR3 runs 16 residues. V lost 4 bases, J lost 7 bases, and 10 bases stayed unmatched. The CDR3 nucleotides are TGTGCCAGCAGCCCTACTAGCGGGGGGGATTTCGGGACCCAGTACTTC. It translates to CASSPTSGGDFGTQYF.

V is TRBV29-1 and J is TRBJ1-2, with D perhaps matching TRBD1 (5 bases). Germline CDR1 and CDR2: SQVTM and ANQGSEA. The CDR3 is made up of 13 amino acids. The V and J ends lost 1 base and 8 bases respectively, with 14 bases between them. The CDR3 is CSVEGQQAVGYTF. The DNA for the CDR3 is TGCAGCGTTGAAGGTCAACAGGCAGTAGGCTACACCTTC.

This chain connects TRBV7-9 to TRBJ1-4; TRBD1 might be the D (6 bases). CDR1 SEHNR and CDR2 FQNEAQ come from the germline V gene (reference sequence). The CDR3 runs 16 residues. Trimming took off 5 bases at V and 2 bases at J, with 15 bases between the two ends. This CDR3 is CASSKQGPLTNEKLFF. CDR3 sequence (DNA): TGTGCCAGCAGCAAACAGGGCCCCCTTACTAATGAAAAACTGTTTTTT. The variable domain in full, completed from reference TRBV7-9 and TRBJ1-4, reads DTGVSQNPRHKITKRGQNVTFRCDPISEHNRLYWYRQTLGQGPEFLTYFQNEAQLEKSRLLSDRFSAERPKGSFSTLEIQRTEQGDSAMYLCASSKQGPLTNEKLFFGSGTQLSVL.

The chain is built from TRBV29-1 and TRBJ2-3; 8 bases are shared with TRBD1. V lost 6 bases and J lost 6; bases outside the gene matches: 11. CDR1 is SQVTM and CDR2 is ANQGSEA in the germline V gene. CDR3 length: 14 residues. In nucleotides, the CDR3 is TGCAGCGTCGGGGGACAGGTGGGGTCGGATACGCAGTATTTT. This encodes CSVGGQVGSDTQYF.

This sequence joins TRBV29-1 and TRBJ1-1, with a possible D match to TRBD1 (5 bases). With 3 bases removed from V and 7 bases from J, the gap between germline ends came to 12 bases. This CDR3 comprises 12 residues. Germline V lookup: CDR1 SQVTM, CDR2 ANQGSEA. The CDR3 DNA reads TGCAGCGTTGACTTTAATGGGGGTGAAGCTTTCTTT. This sequence encodes CSVDFNGGEAFF.

In DNA, the CDR3 is TGTGCCTGGAGCGCGGGACACGAGAACACTGAAGCTTTCTTT. This codes for CAWSAGHENTEAFF. The V call is TRBV30, the J call TRBJ1-1, with D possibly matching TRBD1 (6 bases). In germline, CDR1 is GTSNPN, CDR2 SVGIG (reference sequence). Trimming removed 3 bases at V and 1 base at J, with 12 bases between. There are 14 residues in the CDR3.

CDR3 sequence reads: CASSEGTGLGLYEQYF. The CDR3 DNA reads as TGTGCCAGCAGTGAAGGGACAGGCCTCGGGCTCTACGAGCAGTACTTC. The chain links TRBV6-1 to TRBJ2-7; 7 nucleotides match TRBD1. From germline, CDR1 is MNHNS and CDR2 SASEGT. This CDR3 spans 16 amino acids. V lost 1 base to trimming and J lost 3 bases; unmatched junction nucleotides: 9.

The chain employs TRBV27 and TRBJ2-1, with no clear D. Germline V gene sequence: CDR1 MNHEY, CDR2 SMNVEV (reference sequence). The CDR3 runs 14 residues. V shed 5 bases and J shed 1 base, with 9 bases lying between them. CDR3 amino acids: CASSPWGSYNEQFF. The CDR3 DNA follows: TGTGCCAGCAGTCCCTGGGGTTCCTACAATGAGCAGTTCTTC.

Concerning this clone: Germline is not matched at one junction end, which may reflect a read error. V is TRBV10-3 and J is TRBJ2-1; TRBD2 agrees at 10 bases. CDR3 length: 16 amino acids. The germline gives CDR1 ENHRY, CDR2 SYGVKD. The CDR3 DNA sequence: TGTGCCATCAATAATGTAGCGGGAGGCTCCTCCAATGAGCAGTTCTTC. Its protein is CAINNVAGGSSNEQFF.

The rearrangement joins TRBV5-1 to TRBJ2-1, with D possibly TRBD1 on 6 matching bases. Germline CDR1 SGHRS, CDR2 YFSETQ. The CDR3 has 13 residues. V dropped 1 base and J dropped 8 bases, with 10 bases sitting between them. CDR3 bases: TGCGCCAGCAGCTTGAACAGGGTCGATGAGCAGTTCTTC. Its protein is CASSLNRVDEQFF.

The chain links TRBV6-1 to TRBJ1-5; the D gene is possibly TRBD1 (5 bases). Trimming removed 9 bases at V and 0 bases at J, with 9 bases between. The CDR3 length is 13 residues. Germline values: CDR1 MNHNS, CDR2 SASEGT. The CDR3, as DNA: TGTGCCAGAATGACAGTTAGCAATCAGCCCCAGCATTTT. Residues: CARMTVSNQPQHF.

The rearrangement links TRBV14 to TRBJ2-5; D gene uncertain. CDR1 is SGHDN and CDR2 is FVKESK in the germline V gene. Trimming cost V 2 bases and J 4 bases, with 8 bases left between them. The CDR3 contains 13 residues. The CDR3 protein is CASSQMAAETQYF. CDR3 coding DNA: TGTGCCAGCAGCCAAATGGCGGCAGAGACCCAGTACTTC.

J is TRBJ1-2 and V is TRBV2, with TRBD1 matching 9 bases. Germline loops: CDR1 SNHLY, CDR2 FYNNEI. This CDR3 is 13 amino acids long. The V segment lost 11 bases and the J segment 6 bases; nucleotides outside the gene matches: 10. CDR3 amino acids: CAGPGQGIDGYTF. CDR3 sequence (DNA): TGTGCCGGACCGGGACAGGGAATTGATGGCTACACCTTC.

V usage is TRBV19 and J usage is TRBJ1-5, with D possibly TRBD1 on 5 matching bases. The V gene lost 1 base and the J gene lost 4 bases, with 17 bases spanning the gap. There are 17 residues in the CDR3. The germline V gene has CDR1 LNHDA and CDR2 SQIVND (reference sequence). The CDR3 sequence is CASSIGWRRGVNQPQHF. The DNA for the CDR3 is TGTGCCAGTAGTATAGGCTGGAGGAGGGGTGTGAATCAGCCCCAGCATTTT.

The chain links TRBV7-9 to TRBJ2-1; no clear D gene. Between the trimmed V and J ends, which lost 5 bases and 0 bases, there was a span of 14 bases. The CDR3 is made up of 16 amino acids. CDR1 SEHNR and CDR2 FQNEAQ come from the germline V gene (reference sequence). CDR3 bases: TGTGCCAGCAGCCCTCCCCGGGCCAGCTCCTACAATGAGCAGTTCTTC. This encodes CASSPPRASSYNEQFF.

This sequence joins TRBV5-1 and TRBJ1-1, with a tentative D call TRBD1 (6 bases). This CDR3 is built from 15 residues. The V gene's germline CDR1 is SGHRS and CDR2 YFSETQ. Trimming took 0 bases from V and 3 from J, leaving 12 bases between them. CDR3 in DNA: TGCGCCAGCAGCTTGGCGACAGGTGGGGACACTGAAGCTTTCTTT. Translation: CASSLATGGDTEAFF.

This clone has only one observation. The chain uses TRBV18 and TRBJ1-2; D not resolved. Germline V gene lookup returns CDR1 KGHSH and CDR2 LQKENI. V was cut by 2 bases and J by 6 bases, with 7 bases left in between. The CDR3 is 12 residues long. CDR3 nucleotides: TGTGCCAGCTCACCAACCGGGGATGGCTACACCTTC. Its protein product is CASSPTGDGYTF.

This chain uses TRBV19 with TRBJ2-1, with TRBD2 identical over 7 bases. V trimming: 2 bases; J trimming: 5 bases; junction bases outside the gene matches: 6. CDR1 is LNHDA, CDR2 SQIVND, per germline (reference sequence). This CDR3 has 15 residues. In nucleotides, the CDR3 is TGTGCCAGTAGTATAAGCGGGACTAATAACAATGAGCAGTTCTTC. Residues: CASSISGTNNNEQFF.

The chain carries TRBV30 and TRBJ2-1, with a weak D call TRBD2 (5 bases). Trimming stripped 0 bases from V and 13 bases from J, with 13 bases between. CDR1 GTSNPN and CDR2 SVGIG come from the germline V gene (reference sequence). The CDR3 runs to 12 residues. Here the CDR3 reads CAWSVVREVQFF. CDR3 bases: TGTGCCTGGAGTGTAGTACGGGAAGTACAGTTCTTC. Together with reference TRBV30 and TRBJ2-1, the CDR3 gives the full variable domain: SQTIHQWPATLVQPVGSPLSLECTVEGTSNPNLYWYRQAAGRGLQLLFYSVGIGQISSEVPQNLSASRPQDRQFILSSKKLLLSDSGFYLCAWSVVREVQFFGPGTRLTVL.

The chain joins TRBV30 to TRBJ2-7; D possibly uses TRBD1 or TRBD2 (5 bases each). The CDR3 sequence is 12 residues long. Between the trimmed V and J ends, which lost 5 bases and 1 base, there was a span of 9 bases. Germline V gene sequence: CDR1 GTSNPN, CDR2 SVGIG (reference sequence). The CDR3 is CAWAGASYEQYF. DNA of the CDR3: TGTGCCTGGGCCGGGGCATCCTACGAGCAGTACTTC.

The rearrangement joins TRBV7-2 to TRBJ1-2, with D hard to call. Germline assignment: CDR1 SGHTA and CDR2 FQGNSA. V dropped 2 bases and J dropped 8 bases, with 18 bases sitting between them. This CDR3 has 15 residues. The CDR3 nucleotides read TGTGCCAGCAGCTTAAATATGGCCAGGTCCGGGGGCTACACCTTC. As protein: CASSLNMARSGGYTF.

The chain is built from TRBV11-3 and TRBJ2-7, with 9 bases that match TRBD2. CDR3 length: 15 amino acids. Germline CDR1 is SGHNT and CDR2 is YENEEA. Trimming removed 5 bases from V and 5 bases from J; junction bases left unmatched: 10. The CDR3 region has the DNA TGTGCCAGCAGCCCTCATAGCGGGAGCGATAACGAGCAGTACTTC. It codes for CASSPHSGSDNEQYF.

The chain joins TRBV5-1 to TRBJ2-7; 10 nucleotides match TRBD1. V was clipped by 2 bases and J by 2 bases; unmatched bases: 10. Germline V gene lookup returns CDR1 SGHRS and CDR2 YFSETQ. The CDR3 length is 17 residues. CDR3 sequence reads: CASSFRVWDRGTYEQYF. The CDR3 nucleotides are TGCGCCAGCAGCTTTCGGGTGTGGGACAGGGGAACCTACGAGCAGTACTTC.

This clone has only one observation. The chain joins TRBV9 to TRBJ1-5; perhaps TRBD1 as D (5 bases). Germline lookup yields CDR1 SGDLS and CDR2 YYNGEE. Trimming shortened V by 4 bases and J by 3 bases, and 14 bases separated the two germline ends. The CDR3 has 15 amino acids. Written as DNA, the CDR3 is TGTGCCAGCAGCCTTGGGAGGGACCTCAATCAGCCCCAGCATTTT. Its protein is CASSLGRDLNQPQHF.

This chain links TRBV4-1 with TRBJ2-7, with a tentative D call TRBD2 (6 bases). This CDR3 has 17 residues. Germline V gene lookup returns CDR1 MGHRA and CDR2 YSYEKL. V dropped 0 bases and J dropped 1 base, with 16 bases sitting between them. CDR3 DNA: TGCGCCAGCAGCCAAGAAAGGAGGGTGGGAGGTTCCTACGAGCAGTACTTC. It translates to CASSQERRVGGSYEQYF.

DNA of the CDR3: TGTGCCAGCAGTTTAGAGTTGAGTAGCGGGAGGGATGAGACCCAGTACTTC. Residues: CASSLELSSGRDETQYF. The gene calls are TRBV28 and TRBJ2-5, with 11 bases aligning to TRBD2. The V gene's germline CDR1 is MDHEN and CDR2 SYDVKM. V lost 2 bases and J lost 5; bases outside the gene matches: 10. The CDR3 runs 17 residues.

This clone was seen only a few times. V gene TRBV7-9 combines with J gene TRBJ1-2, with no clear D. The CDR3 runs 17 residues. Trimming removed 8 bases at V and 5 bases at J, with 27 bases between. Looked up from germline, CDR1 is SEHNR and CDR2 is FQNEAQ (reference sequence). The CDR3 nucleotides read TGTGCCAGCGCCCCAAGCACGGCACCACCCCAGGAGTATGGCTACACCTTC. Amino acids: CASAPSTAPPQEYGYTF.

The CDR3 spells CASSLGRDRVHEQYF. The CDR3 DNA reads as TGTGCCAGCAGCTTGGGCCGGGACAGGGTGCACGAGCAGTACTTC. The chain links TRBV5-4 to TRBJ2-7; TRBD1 matches 9 bases. Trimming at V came to 0 bases and at J to 5 bases, leaving 6 bases not matched to a gene. The CDR3 runs to 15 residues. The germline V gene has CDR1 SGHNT and CDR2 YYREEE (reference sequence).